The source of this T cell receptor (beta chain) is a study of regulatory T cells in long-lasting Graves disease. Study-level results: TCR diversity was lower in persistent Graves' patients (versus newly diagnosed ones). Favoring TRBV28, TRBJ1-2 and TRBJ2-5 was a feature seen in persistent disease.

V was clipped by 4 bases and J by 7 bases, with 18 bases between them. CDR1 and CDR2 (germline): SGHTS, YDEGEE. The CDR3 is 15 amino acids. Building the TCR beta libraries relied on iRepertoire HTBI primers, and CDR3 regions underwent Arm-PCR. TCRdb analysed the multiplex PCR reads with MiXCR anew, one entry per CDR3 protein. The sample consists of 400,000 to 500,000 distinct CDR3 sequences, around 16% of them appearing once. Turning to this clonotype: Its antigen is not identified. A much larger clone differs from this one at a single base, so this may be a read error.

Indicated time point: newly diagnosed GD, antithyroid drugs for less than 3 months. PBMCs provided the RNA from which the TCR library was made. These records were also assigned to another study, of T cells in Graves' hyperthyroidism and ophthalmopathy. That source notes: Graves' hyperthyroidism is called stable when ophthalmopathy does not progress within 18 months.

The rearrangement uses TRBV5-8 and TRBJ2-1, with D unclear. The material was peripheral blood mononuclear cells (PBMCs), obtained at new diagnosis, from a patient treated with antithyroid drugs. The TCR was taken from a woman aged 40 to 50 with Graves disease. CDR3 DNA: TGTGCCAGCAGCCGCGGACGACAAGTTACAAATGAGCAGTTCTTC. It translates to CASSRGRQVTNEQFF.